Listed here are 32 T cell receptor beta chains from one sample, sequenced in a study of CD8 T cells in ankylosing spondylitis. TCRdb recomputed calls from the 5' RACE reads with MiXCR, one row per CDR3 protein. The sample includes roughly 150,000 distinct CDR3 sequences, roughly 10% of them seen just once. The sample taken for sequencing was blood, either unsorted or a sorted T cell fraction (not recorded which). Every receptor here comes from a female donor with ankylosing spondylitis or in good health (not recorded which).

This chain links TRBV6-2 or TRBV6-3 with TRBJ2-1; 10 nucleotides align to TRBD2. Germline loops: CDR1 MNHEY, CDR2 SVGEGT. V lost 8 bases and J lost 7; bases outside the gene matches: 8. This CDR3 is 14 amino acids long. CDR3 sequence: CASGPSGSFNEQFF. Here the CDR3 DNA reads TGTGCCAGCGGCCCTAGCGGGAGTTTTAATGAGCAGTTCTTC.

The chain links TRBV4-3 to TRBJ2-1; TRBD2 agrees at 7 bases. Trimming took 0 bases from V and 7 from J; bases not matched to a gene: 6. Looked up from germline, CDR1 is LGHNA and CDR2 is YSLEER. The CDR3 has 15 residues. The CDR3 reads CASSQEGGRGNEQFF. DNA of the CDR3: TGCGCCAGCAGCCAAGAGGGGGGGAGAGGGAATGAGCAGTTCTTC.

J is TRBJ2-7 and V is TRBV27; 7 positions agree with TRBD2. Unmatched junction bases numbered 4, after V lost 5 bases and J lost 3 bases. Germline CDR1 reads MNHEY; CDR2 reads SMNVEV (reference sequence). The CDR3 is 13 residues long. The CDR3 DNA is TGTGCCAGCAGTAGCGGGGCCCACTACGAGCAGTACTTC. Protein sequence: CASSSGAHYEQYF.

This clonotype was counted at least ten times. V usage is TRBV9 and J usage is TRBJ1-1, with D unresolved. V lost 3 bases, J lost 5 bases, and 11 bases lay in between. Looked up from germline, CDR1 is SGDLS and CDR2 is YYNGEE. The CDR3 extends over 13 amino acids. For the CDR3, the DNA is TGTGCCAGCAGCGAGGGCCCGGGGACTGAAGCTTTCTTT. Translation gives CASSEGPGTEAFF. Full variable domain (outside the CDR3, taken from reference TRBV9 and TRBJ1-1): DSGVTQTPKHLITATGQRVTLRCSPRSGDLSVYWYQQSLDQGLQFLIQYYNGEERAKGNILERFSAQQFPDLHSELNLSSLELGDSALYFCASSEGPGTEAFFGQGTRLTVV.

The V and J genes are TRBV3-1 and TRBJ2-1; maybe TRBD2 (5 bases). Germline CDR1 is LGHDT and CDR2 is YNNKEL (reference sequence). CDR3 length: 15 amino acids. V was shortened by 1 base and J by 3 bases, with 10 bases between the two germline ends. Here the CDR3 reads CASSQGRNLYNEQFF. CDR3 sequence (DNA): TGTGCCAGCAGCCAAGGGAGGAACCTCTACAATGAGCAGTTCTTC.

The chain joins TRBV15 to TRBJ1-1, with 7 positions matching TRBD1. The CDR3 loop spans 17 amino acids. V trimming: 0 bases; J trimming: 0 bases; junction bases outside the gene matches: 7. Germline CDR1 reads LNHNV; CDR2 reads YYDKDF (reference sequence). Here the CDR3 reads CATSRDRVRGMNTEAFF. The CDR3 region has the DNA TGTGCCACCAGCAGAGATCGGGTCAGGGGGATGAACACTGAAGCTTTCTTT.

This clonotype was found a few times. The V call is TRBV12-3 or TRBV12-4, the J call TRBJ2-2; 7 nucleotides line up with TRBD2. The CDR3 length is 19 residues. V dropped 8 bases and J dropped 3; count of bases not matched to a gene: 21. The CDR3 loop reads CASRGGKLATTADTGELFF. The CDR3 DNA sequence: TGTGCCAGCCGTGGGGGGAAACTAGCGACGACCGCGGACACCGGGGAGCTGTTTTTT.

V and J are TRBV7-6 and TRBJ2-7; 9 bases map to TRBD1. Looked up from germline, CDR1 is SGHVS and CDR2 is FNYEAQ. This CDR3 has 14 amino acids. Losses at the gene ends were 2 bases for V and 3 bases for J; bases not matched to a gene: 2. DNA of the CDR3: TGTGCCAGCAGCTTAATGGGACAGGGCTACGAGCAGTACTTC. Protein product: CASSLMGQGYEQYF.

This clonotype was seen only a few times. The chain employs TRBV7-8 and TRBJ2-7, with 10 bases that match TRBD2. The CDR3 contains 15 residues. V lost 8 bases to trimming and J lost 2 bases; unmatched junction nucleotides: 9. The V gene's germline CDR1 is SGHVS and CDR2 FQNEAQ. The CDR3 DNA reads TGTGCCAGCGTCCCGGGACTAGCGTTTCCCTACGAGCAGTACTTC. Translated, it gives CASVPGLAFPYEQYF.

The chain links TRBV7-9 to TRBJ2-7, with a possible D match to TRBD1 (6 bases). V was cut by 3 bases and J by 7 bases, with 10 bases left in between. CDR1 and CDR2 from the germline V gene are SEHNR and FQNEAQ (reference sequence). The CDR3 consists of 12 residues. The CDR3 bases are TGTGCCAGCAGCTTCTCAGGGGAGGAGCAGTACTTC. It encodes CASSFSGEEQYF.

CDR3 in DNA: TGCGCCAGCACGCCCGAGGCGGACCGGCTCTATGGCTACACCTTC. Its protein is CASTPEADRLYGYTF. The V call is TRBV4-3, the J call TRBJ1-2; D is undetermined. Trimming left V 7 bases short and J 4 bases short, with 19 bases between. CDR1 is LGHNA, CDR2 YSLEER, per germline. The CDR3 spans 15 residues.

The V call is TRBV27, the J call TRBJ1-1; D gene unclear. This CDR3 has 13 amino acids. The germline V gene has CDR1 MNHEY and CDR2 SMNVEV (reference sequence). V was clipped by 4 bases and J by 1 base, with 7 bases between them. Written as DNA, the CDR3 is TGTGCCAGCAGTTGGAGGGAGAACACTGAAGCTTTCTTT. Protein product: CASSWRENTEAFF.

Many counts were recorded for this clonotype. The chain links TRBV10-2 to TRBJ2-1, with D perhaps TRBD1 or TRBD2 (5 bases each). V dropped 6 bases and J dropped 3 bases, with 12 bases sitting between them. Germline values: CDR1 WSHSY, CDR2 SAAADI. This CDR3 has 14 amino acids. The CDR3 reads CASSPGLYYNEQFF. CDR3 bases: TGCGCCAGCAGCCCGGGGCTTTACTACAATGAGCAGTTCTTC.

V gene TRBV2 combines with J gene TRBJ2-3; D gene uncertain. The length of the CDR3 is 13 residues. V dropped 6 bases and J dropped 4 bases, with 11 bases sitting between them. The V gene's germline CDR1 is SNHLY and CDR2 FYNNEI. The chain's CDR3 is CASRPGLPDTQYF. The CDR3, as DNA: TGTGCCAGCAGGCCAGGTTTGCCAGATACGCAGTATTTT.

This clonotype was seen only a few times. The chain recombines TRBV21-1 with TRBJ2-7; TRBD2, the D gene given by the table, was not confirmed from the DNA. TRBV21-1 represents a pseudogene. The CDR3 is made up of 20 amino acids. CDR3 DNA sequence: TGTGCCAGCAGCAAGGGGGCAATAGCGGGAGGGCGTACCCCTTCCGGCGAGCAGTACTTC. Encoded protein: CASSKGAIAGGRTPSGEQYF.

In this sample, this clonotype turned up a few times. V gene TRBV27 combines with J gene TRBJ1-5; the match to TRBD1 covers 7 bases. With V trimmed by 6 bases and J by 2 bases, 10 bases remained unmatched. The CDR3 runs to 16 residues. Germline V gives CDR1 MNHEY, CDR2 SMNVEV (reference sequence). CDR3 sequence reads: CASRDRSDAGNQPQHF. CDR3 bases: TGTGCCAGCAGGGACAGGTCCGATGCGGGCAATCAGCCCCAGCATTTT.

This clonotype occurred a few times. This chain connects TRBV2 to TRBJ1-1, with D possibly TRBD1 on 5 matching bases. V shed 5 bases and J shed 0 bases, with 10 bases lying between them. The CDR3 contains 14 residues. Germline CDR1 reads SNHLY; CDR2 reads FYNNEI. The CDR3 DNA reads as TGTGCCAGCAGTATAGGACACCTGAACACTGAAGCTTTCTTT. It translates to CASSIGHLNTEAFF.

This clonotype was picked up many times. The V gene is TRBV20-1, the J gene TRBJ1-1, with D possibly TRBD1 on 5 matching bases. This CDR3 comprises 12 residues. V lost 3 bases, J lost 4 bases, and 9 bases lay in between. From germline, CDR1 is DFQATT and CDR2 SNEGSKA (reference sequence). CDR3 loop: CSARRGGTEAFF. In nucleotides, the CDR3 is TGCAGTGCTAGGAGGGGAGGCACTGAAGCTTTCTTT.

For this clonotype: One end of the junction varies from germline; a read error may be responsible. The chain joins TRBV7-9 to TRBJ1-5, with unresolved D. The CDR3 runs to 14 residues. The germline V gene has CDR1 SEHNR and CDR2 FQNEAQ (reference sequence). This chain's CDR3 is CASGLVFDNQPQHF. DNA of the CDR3: TGTGCCAGCGGCTTAGTATTCGACAATCAGCCCCAGCATTTT.

The chain carries TRBV25-1 and TRBJ1-1, with TRBD1 identical over 11 bases. Germline CDR1 and CDR2: MGHDK and SYGVNS. The V and J ends lost 8 bases and 5 bases, in that order; junction bases with no gene match: 1. This CDR3 has 12 amino acids. The CDR3 bases are TGTGCCAGCGGGGACAGGGGGACTGAAGCTTTCTTT. Amino acid sequence: CASGDRGTEAFF.

The chain couples TRBV9 to TRBJ1-2, with a weak D call TRBD1 (5 bases). Germline V gives CDR1 SGDLS, CDR2 YYNGEE. This CDR3 is built from 14 residues. V lost 0 bases and J 6 bases, leaving 12 bases between the germline ends. The CDR3 spells CASSVDRDPDGYTF. The CDR3 bases are TGTGCCAGCAGCGTAGACCGGGACCCTGATGGCTACACCTTC.

The CDR3 DNA reads TGTGCCAGCAGCTTGGGGGACCAAGGGGGGGATGAGCAGTTCTTC. Translation: CASSLGDQGGDEQFF. The genes are TRBV5-6 and TRBJ2-1; weak D call: TRBD2 (7 bases). Germline V CDR1 and CDR2: SGHDT, YYEEEE. The CDR3 totals 15 residues. The V gene lost 0 bases and the J gene lost 8 bases, with 15 bases spanning the gap.

This clonotype was seen a few times. The V gene is TRBV6-5, the J gene TRBJ2-5; the D is unclear. Germline V gene data show CDR1 as MNHEY and CDR2 as SVGAGI. V gave up 2 bases and J gave up 4 bases, with 5 bases separating them. The CDR3 runs to 12 residues. The CDR3 region is CASSYQGETQYF. CDR3 bases: TGTGCCAGCAGTTACCAAGGAGAGACCCAGTACTTC.

This chain joins TRBV4-3 and TRBJ2-3; 10 positions agree with TRBD2. J lost 3 bases, V lost 4 bases, and 10 bases had no gene match. Germline CDR1 LGHNA, CDR2 YSLEER. The CDR3 extends over 17 amino acids. In nucleotides, the CDR3 is TGCGCCAGCAGCCCGGGGGCGGGACTAGCGTGGACAGATACGCAGTATTTT. Its protein product is CASSPGAGLAWTDTQYF.

This clonotype was seen repeatedly, ten times or more. The chain recombines TRBV10-3 with TRBJ1-2; D gene ambiguous. Between the trimmed V and J ends, which lost 3 bases and 7 bases, there was a span of 9 bases. The CDR3 consists of 12 residues. Germline-derived CDR1 and CDR2 are ENHRY and SYGVKD. As DNA, the CDR3 is TGTGCCATCAGTGAAACGGGGTCTGGCTACACCTTC. Its protein is CAISETGSGYTF.

The V and J genes are TRBV6-1 and TRBJ1-2, with 8 bases matching TRBD1. The CDR3 contains 14 residues. Germline V CDR1 and CDR2: MNHNS, SASEGT. V was pared by 6 bases and J by 8 bases, with 11 bases of the junction left unmatched. The CDR3: CASRGPDRVDGYTF. The CDR3 DNA reads TGTGCCAGCAGGGGCCCGGACAGGGTAGACGGCTACACCTTC.

In its sample, this clonotype was seen a few times. The V call is TRBV7-9, the J call TRBJ2-1; D remains unclear. The V gene lost 3 bases and the J gene lost 7 bases, with 7 bases spanning the gap. Germline V gene sequence: CDR1 SEHNR, CDR2 FQNEAQ (reference sequence). CDR3 length: 12 amino acids. The CDR3 DNA follows: TGTGCCAGCAGCTTTATCGGGAATGAGCAGTTCTTC. It is translated as CASSFIGNEQFF.

This clonotype was detected a few times. J is TRBJ2-1 and V is TRBV3-1; D remains unclear. The CDR3 length is 13 residues. The V and J ends lost 1 base and 7 bases respectively, with 8 bases between them. Germline CDR1 is LGHDT and CDR2 is YNNKEL (reference sequence). The CDR3 loop is CASSQALENEQFF. The CDR3 DNA sequence: TGTGCCAGCAGCCAAGCCTTAGAGAATGAGCAGTTCTTC.

This clonotype has ten or more counts. This chain joins TRBV29-1 and TRBJ2-2; 8 nucleotides agree with TRBD1. The CDR3 length is 14 residues. Germline V CDR1 and CDR2: SQVTM, ANQGSEA. The V and J ends lost 6 bases and 3 bases, in that order; junction bases with no gene match: 6. The chain's CDR3 is CSVPSGGYTGELFF. The CDR3 DNA reads TGCAGCGTCCCGTCAGGGGGCTACACCGGGGAGCTGTTTTTT.

This clonotype has a handful of counts. V is TRBV5-4 and J is TRBJ1-5, with unresolved D. The CDR3 has 14 amino acids. Germline values: CDR1 SGHNT, CDR2 YYREEE (reference sequence). V lost 5 bases to trimming and J lost 3 bases, with 12 bases between them. Here the CDR3 DNA reads TGTGCCAGCAGTCGCCGGGCCCTCAATCAGCCCCAGCATTTT. This codes for CASSRRALNQPQHF.

This clonotype turned up a few times. The chain joins TRBV7-9 to TRBJ2-7; D remains ambiguous. This CDR3 has 14 residues. V lost 3 bases and J 7 bases, leaving 16 bases between the germline ends. Germline V gene data show CDR1 as SEHNR and CDR2 as FQNEAQ (reference sequence). CDR3 region: CASSLDHISGEQYF. The CDR3 nucleotides are TGTGCCAGCAGCTTGGACCACATTTCCGGGGAGCAGTACTTC.

The rearrangement uses TRBV20-1 and TRBJ1-2; the D gene is possibly TRBD1 (6 bases). The V gene's germline CDR1 is DFQATT and CDR2 SNEGSKA (reference sequence). The CDR3 length is 15 residues. The V and J ends lost 0 bases and 5 bases respectively, with 16 bases between them. The CDR3 here is CSARDKGQGRYGYTF. CDR3 DNA sequence: TGCAGTGCTAGAGATAAGGGTCAGGGGAGGTATGGCTACACCTTC.